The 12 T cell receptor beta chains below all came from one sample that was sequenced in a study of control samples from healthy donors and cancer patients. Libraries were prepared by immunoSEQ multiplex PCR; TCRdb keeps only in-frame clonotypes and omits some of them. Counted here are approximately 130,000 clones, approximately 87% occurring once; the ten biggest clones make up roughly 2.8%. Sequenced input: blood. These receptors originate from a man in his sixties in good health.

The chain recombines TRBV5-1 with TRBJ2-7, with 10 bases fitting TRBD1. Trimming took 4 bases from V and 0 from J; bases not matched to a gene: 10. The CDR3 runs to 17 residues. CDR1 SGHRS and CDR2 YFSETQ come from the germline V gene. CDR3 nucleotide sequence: TGCGCCAGCAGCCGGAGGAGGGACAGGGGAACCTCCTACGAGCAGTACTTC. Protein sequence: CASSRRRDRGTSYEQYF.

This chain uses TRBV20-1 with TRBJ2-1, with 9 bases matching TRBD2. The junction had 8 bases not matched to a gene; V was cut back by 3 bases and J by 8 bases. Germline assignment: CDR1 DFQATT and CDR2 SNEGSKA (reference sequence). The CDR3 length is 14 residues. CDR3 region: CSASSAGGPHEQFF. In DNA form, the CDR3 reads TGCAGTGCTAGTTCGGCGGGGGGGCCGCATGAGCAGTTCTTC.

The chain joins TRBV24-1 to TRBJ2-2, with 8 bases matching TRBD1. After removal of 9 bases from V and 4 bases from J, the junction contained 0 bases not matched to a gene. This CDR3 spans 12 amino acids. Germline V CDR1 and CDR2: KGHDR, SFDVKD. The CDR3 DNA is TGTGCCACCGGACAGGGCACCGGGGAGCTGTTTTTT. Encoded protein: CATGQGTGELFF.

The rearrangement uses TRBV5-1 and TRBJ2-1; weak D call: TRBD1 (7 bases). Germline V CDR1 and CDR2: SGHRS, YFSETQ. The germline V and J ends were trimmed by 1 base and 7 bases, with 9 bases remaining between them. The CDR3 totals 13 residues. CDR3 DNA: TGCGCCAGCAGCTTGCCAGGGGGGAATGAGCAGTTCTTC. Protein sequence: CASSLPGGNEQFF.

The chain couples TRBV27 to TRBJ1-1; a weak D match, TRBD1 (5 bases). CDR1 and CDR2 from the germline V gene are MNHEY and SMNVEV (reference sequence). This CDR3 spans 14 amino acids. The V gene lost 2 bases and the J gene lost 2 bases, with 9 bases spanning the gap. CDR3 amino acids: CASSLQGYNTEAFF. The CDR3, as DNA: TGTGCCAGCAGTTTACAGGGTTATAACACTGAAGCTTTCTTT.

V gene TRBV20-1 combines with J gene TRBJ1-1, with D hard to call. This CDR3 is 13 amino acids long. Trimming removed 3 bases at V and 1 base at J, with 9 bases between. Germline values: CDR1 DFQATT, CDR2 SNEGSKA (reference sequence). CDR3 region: CSASTNSNTEAFF. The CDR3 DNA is TGCAGTGCTAGTACCAACTCGAACACTGAAGCTTTCTTT.

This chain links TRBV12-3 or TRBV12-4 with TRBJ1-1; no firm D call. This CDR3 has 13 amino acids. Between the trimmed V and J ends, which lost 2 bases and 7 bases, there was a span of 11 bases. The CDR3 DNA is TGTGCCAGCAGTTTATTTCCGGACGGTGAAGCTTTCTTT. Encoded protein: CASSLFPDGEAFF.

CDR3 sequence: CASSLTLSNSPLHF. Written as DNA, the CDR3 is TGTGCCAGCAGCTTGACACTGAGTAATTCACCCCTCCACTTT. This chain connects TRBV7-8 to TRBJ1-6; D remains unclear. V was cut by 3 bases and J by 6 bases, with 9 bases left in between. There are 14 residues in the CDR3. The germline V gene encodes CDR1 SGHVS and CDR2 FQNEAQ. Full variable domain (missing parts from reference TRBV7-8 and TRBJ1-6): GAGVSQSPRYKVAKRGQDVALRCDPISGHVSLFWYQQALGQGPEFLTYFQNEAQLDKSGLPSDRFFAERPEGSVSTLKIQRTQQEDSAVYLCASSLTLSNSPLHFGNGTRLTVT.

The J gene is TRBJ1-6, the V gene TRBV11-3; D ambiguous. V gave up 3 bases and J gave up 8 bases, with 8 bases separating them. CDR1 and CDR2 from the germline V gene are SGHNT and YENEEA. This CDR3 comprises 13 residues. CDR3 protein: CASSFERDSPLHF. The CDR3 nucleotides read TGTGCCAGCAGCTTCGAAAGGGATTCACCCCTCCACTTT.

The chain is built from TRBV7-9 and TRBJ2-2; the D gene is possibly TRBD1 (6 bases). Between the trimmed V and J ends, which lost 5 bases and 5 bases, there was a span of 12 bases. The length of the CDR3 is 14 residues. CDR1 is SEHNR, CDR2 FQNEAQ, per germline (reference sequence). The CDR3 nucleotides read TGTGCCAGCAGCCCCAGGGGTAGGACCGGGGAGCTGTTTTTT. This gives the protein CASSPRGRTGELFF.

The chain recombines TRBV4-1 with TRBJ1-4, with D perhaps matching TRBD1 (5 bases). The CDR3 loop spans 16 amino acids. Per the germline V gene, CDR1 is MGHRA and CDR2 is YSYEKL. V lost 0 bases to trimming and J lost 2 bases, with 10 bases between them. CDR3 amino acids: CASSQDGAGTNEKLFF. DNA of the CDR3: TGCGCCAGCAGCCAAGATGGCGCAGGGACTAATGAAAAACTGTTTTTT.

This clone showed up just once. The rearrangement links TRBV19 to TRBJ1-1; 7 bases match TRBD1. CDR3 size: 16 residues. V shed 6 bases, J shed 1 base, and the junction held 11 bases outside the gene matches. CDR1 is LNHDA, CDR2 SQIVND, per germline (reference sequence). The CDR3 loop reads CASRYKTGTANTEAFF. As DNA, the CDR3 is TGTGCCAGTAGATATAAAACCGGGACAGCGAACACTGAAGCTTTCTTT. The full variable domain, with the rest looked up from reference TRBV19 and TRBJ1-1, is DGGITQSPKYLFRKEGQNVTLSCEQNLNHDAMYWYRQDPGQGLRLIYYSQIVNDFQKGDIAEGYSVSREKKESFPLTVTSAQKNPTAFYLCASRYKTGTANTEAFFGQGTRLTVV.